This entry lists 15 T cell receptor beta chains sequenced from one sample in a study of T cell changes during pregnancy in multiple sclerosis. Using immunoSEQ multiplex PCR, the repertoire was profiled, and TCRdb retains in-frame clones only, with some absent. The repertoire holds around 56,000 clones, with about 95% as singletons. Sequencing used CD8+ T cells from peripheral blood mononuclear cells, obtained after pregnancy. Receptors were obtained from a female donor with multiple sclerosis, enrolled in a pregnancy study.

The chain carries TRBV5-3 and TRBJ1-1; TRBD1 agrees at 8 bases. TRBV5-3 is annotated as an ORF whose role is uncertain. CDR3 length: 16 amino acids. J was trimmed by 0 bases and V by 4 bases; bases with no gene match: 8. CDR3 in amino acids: CARSPRQGPMNTEAFF. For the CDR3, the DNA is TGTGCCAGAAGCCCTAGACAGGGGCCCATGAACACTGAAGCTTTCTTT.

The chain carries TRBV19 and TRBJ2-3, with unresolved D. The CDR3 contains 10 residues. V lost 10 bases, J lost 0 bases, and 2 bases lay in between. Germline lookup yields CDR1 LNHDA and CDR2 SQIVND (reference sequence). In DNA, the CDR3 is TGTGCCACAAGCACAGATACGCAGTATTTT. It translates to CATSTDTQYF.

CDR3 amino acids: CAWSVRGLQDRGPLNTEAFF. The CDR3 region has the DNA TGTGCCTGGAGTGTACGTGGTCTCCAGGACAGGGGCCCCCTGAACACTGAAGCTTTCTTT. The gene calls are TRBV30 and TRBJ1-1; TRBD1 matches 9 bases. CDR3 length: 20 residues. The trim removed 0 bases at V and 0 bases at J, leaving 17 bases unmatched. Germline V gives CDR1 GTSNPN, CDR2 SVGIG (reference sequence).

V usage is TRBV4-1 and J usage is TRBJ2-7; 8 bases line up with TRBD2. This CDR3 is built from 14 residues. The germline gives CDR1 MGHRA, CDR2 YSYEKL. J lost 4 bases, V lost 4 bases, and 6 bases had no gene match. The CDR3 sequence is CASSPLAEAYEQYF. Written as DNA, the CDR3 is TGCGCCAGCAGCCCACTAGCGGAAGCTTACGAGCAGTACTTC.

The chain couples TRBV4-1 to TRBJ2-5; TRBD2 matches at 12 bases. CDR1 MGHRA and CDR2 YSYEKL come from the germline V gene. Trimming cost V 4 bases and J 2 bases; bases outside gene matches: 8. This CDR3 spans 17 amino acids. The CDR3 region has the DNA TGCGCCAGCAGCCGGCCCGACGGACTAGCGGGACAAGAGACCCAGTACTTC. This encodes CASSRPDGLAGQETQYF.

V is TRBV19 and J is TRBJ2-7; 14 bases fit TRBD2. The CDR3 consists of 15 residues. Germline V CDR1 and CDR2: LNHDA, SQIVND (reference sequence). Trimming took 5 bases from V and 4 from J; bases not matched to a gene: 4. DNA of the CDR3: TGTGCCAGTAGTGTCGGGACTAGCGGGAGATACGAGCAGTACTTC. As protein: CASSVGTSGRYEQYF.

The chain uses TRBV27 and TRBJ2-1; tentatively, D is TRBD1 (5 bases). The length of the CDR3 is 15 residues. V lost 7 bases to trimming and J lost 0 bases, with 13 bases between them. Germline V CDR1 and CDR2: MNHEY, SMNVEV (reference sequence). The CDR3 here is CASTPTASSYNEQFF. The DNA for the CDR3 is TGTGCCAGCACCCCGACAGCGAGCTCCTACAATGAGCAGTTCTTC.

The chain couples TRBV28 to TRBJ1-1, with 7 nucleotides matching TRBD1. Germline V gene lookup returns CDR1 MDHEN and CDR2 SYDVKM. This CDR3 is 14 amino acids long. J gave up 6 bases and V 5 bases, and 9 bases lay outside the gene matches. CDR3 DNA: TGTGCCAGCAGTCGGGACAGCTCCATACCTGAAGCTTTCTTT. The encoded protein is CASSRDSSIPEAFF.

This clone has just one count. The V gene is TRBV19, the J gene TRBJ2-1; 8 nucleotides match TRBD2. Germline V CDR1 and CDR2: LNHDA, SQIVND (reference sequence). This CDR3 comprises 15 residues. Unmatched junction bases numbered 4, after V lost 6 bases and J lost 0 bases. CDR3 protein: CASSAGTSSYNEQFF. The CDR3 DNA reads TGTGCCAGTAGCGCCGGGACTAGCTCCTACAATGAGCAGTTCTTC.

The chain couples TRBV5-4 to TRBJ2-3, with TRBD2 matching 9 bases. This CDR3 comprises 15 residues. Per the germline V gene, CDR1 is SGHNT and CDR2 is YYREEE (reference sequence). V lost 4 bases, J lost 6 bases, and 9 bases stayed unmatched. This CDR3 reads CASSVTSGPKDTQYF. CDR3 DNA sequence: TGTGCCAGCAGCGTGACTAGCGGCCCCAAGGATACGCAGTATTTT.

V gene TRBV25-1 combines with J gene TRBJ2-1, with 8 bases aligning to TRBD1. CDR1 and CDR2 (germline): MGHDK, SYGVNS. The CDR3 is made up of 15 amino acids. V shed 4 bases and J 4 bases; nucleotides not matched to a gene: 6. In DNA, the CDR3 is TGTGCCAGCAGTGGGGGACAGGTAAAGTACAATGAGCAGTTCTTC. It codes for CASSGGQVKYNEQFF.

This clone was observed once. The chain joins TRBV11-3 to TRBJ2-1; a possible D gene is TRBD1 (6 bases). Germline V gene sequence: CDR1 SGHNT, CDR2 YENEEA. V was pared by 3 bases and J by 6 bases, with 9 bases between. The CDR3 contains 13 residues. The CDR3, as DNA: TGTGCCAGCAGCTTGGGGGCGCGCAATGAGCAGTTCTTC. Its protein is CASSLGARNEQFF.

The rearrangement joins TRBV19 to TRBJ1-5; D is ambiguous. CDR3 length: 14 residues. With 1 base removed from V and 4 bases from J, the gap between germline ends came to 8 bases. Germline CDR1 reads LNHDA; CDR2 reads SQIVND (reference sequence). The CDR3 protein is CASSIGAGNQPQHF. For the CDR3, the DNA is TGTGCCAGTAGTATAGGAGCGGGGAATCAGCCCCAGCATTTT. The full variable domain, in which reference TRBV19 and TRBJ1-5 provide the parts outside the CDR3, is DGGITQSPKYLFRKEGQNVTLSCEQNLNHDAMYWYRQDPGQGLRLIYYSQIVNDFQKGDIAEGYSVSREKKESFPLTVTSAQKNPTAFYLCASSIGAGNQPQHFGDGTRLSIL.

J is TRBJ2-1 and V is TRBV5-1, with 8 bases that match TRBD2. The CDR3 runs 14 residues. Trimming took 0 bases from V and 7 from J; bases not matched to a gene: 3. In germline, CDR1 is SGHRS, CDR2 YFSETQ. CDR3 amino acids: CASSLEASGNEQFF. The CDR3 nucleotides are TGCGCCAGCAGCTTGGAGGCTAGCGGGAATGAGCAGTTCTTC.

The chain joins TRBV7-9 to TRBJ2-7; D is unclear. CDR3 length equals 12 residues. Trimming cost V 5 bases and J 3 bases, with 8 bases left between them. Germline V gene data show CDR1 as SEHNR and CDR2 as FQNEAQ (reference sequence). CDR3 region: CASSLSLYEQYF. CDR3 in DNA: TGTGCCAGCAGCCTGTCCCTCTACGAGCAGTACTTC.